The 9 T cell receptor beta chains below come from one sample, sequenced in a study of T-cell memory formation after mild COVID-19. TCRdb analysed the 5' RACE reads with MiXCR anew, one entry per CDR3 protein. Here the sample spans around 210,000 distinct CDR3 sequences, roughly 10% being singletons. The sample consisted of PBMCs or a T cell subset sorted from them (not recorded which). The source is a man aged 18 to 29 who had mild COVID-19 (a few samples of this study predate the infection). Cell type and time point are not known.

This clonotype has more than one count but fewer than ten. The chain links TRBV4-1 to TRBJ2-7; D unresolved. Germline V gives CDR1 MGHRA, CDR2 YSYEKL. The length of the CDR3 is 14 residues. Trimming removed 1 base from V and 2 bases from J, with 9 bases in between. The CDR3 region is CASSQGGWPYEQYF. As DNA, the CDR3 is TGCGCCAGCAGCCAAGGAGGCTGGCCCTACGAGCAGTACTTC.

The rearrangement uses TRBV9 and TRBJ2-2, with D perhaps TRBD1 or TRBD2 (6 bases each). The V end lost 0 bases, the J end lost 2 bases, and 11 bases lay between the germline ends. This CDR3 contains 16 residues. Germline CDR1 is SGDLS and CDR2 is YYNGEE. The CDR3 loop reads CASSVVPGANTGELFF. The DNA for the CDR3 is TGTGCCAGCAGCGTAGTTCCGGGGGCCAACACCGGGGAGCTGTTTTTT.

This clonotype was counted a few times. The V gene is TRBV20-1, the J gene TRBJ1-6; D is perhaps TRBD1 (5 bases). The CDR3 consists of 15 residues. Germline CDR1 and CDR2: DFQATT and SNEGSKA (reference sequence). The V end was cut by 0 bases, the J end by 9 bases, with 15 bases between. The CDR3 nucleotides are TGCAGTGCTAGAGATCCAAGGGCAGGGAGTTCACCCCTCCACTTT. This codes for CSARDPRAGSSPLHF.

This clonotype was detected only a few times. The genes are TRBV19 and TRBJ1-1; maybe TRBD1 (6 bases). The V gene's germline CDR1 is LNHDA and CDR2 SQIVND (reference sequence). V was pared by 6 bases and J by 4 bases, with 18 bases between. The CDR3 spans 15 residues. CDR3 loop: CASRVPTGLITEAFF. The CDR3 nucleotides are TGTGCCAGTAGAGTCCCCACAGGGCTTATCACTGAAGCTTTCTTT.

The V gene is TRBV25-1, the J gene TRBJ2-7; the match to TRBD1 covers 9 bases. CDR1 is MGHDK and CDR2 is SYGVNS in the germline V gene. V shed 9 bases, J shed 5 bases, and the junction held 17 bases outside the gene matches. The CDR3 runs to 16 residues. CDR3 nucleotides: TGTGCCAGTGGCCGAATCCGGGACAGGGAGCTCCACGAGCAGTACGTC. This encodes CASGRIRDRELHEQYV.

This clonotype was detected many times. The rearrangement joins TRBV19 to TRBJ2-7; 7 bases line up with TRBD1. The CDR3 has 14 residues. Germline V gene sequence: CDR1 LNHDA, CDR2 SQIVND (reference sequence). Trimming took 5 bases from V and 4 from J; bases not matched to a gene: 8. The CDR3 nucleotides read TGTGCCAGTAGTCTCCCGGGACAGAGGTACGAGCAGTACTTC. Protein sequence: CASSLPGQRYEQYF.

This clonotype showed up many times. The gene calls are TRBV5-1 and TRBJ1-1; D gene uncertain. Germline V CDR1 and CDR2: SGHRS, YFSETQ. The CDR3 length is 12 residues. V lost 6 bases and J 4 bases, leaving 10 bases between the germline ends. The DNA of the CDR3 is TGCGCCAGCAAGAGGGAGGGCACTGAAGCTTTCTTT. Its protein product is CASKREGTEAFF. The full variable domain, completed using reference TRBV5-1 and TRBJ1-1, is KAGVTQTPRYLIKTRGQQVTLSCSPISGHRSVSWYQQTPGQGLQFLFEYFSETQRNKGNFPGRFSGRQFSNSRSEMNVSTLELGDSALYLCASKREGTEAFFGQGTRLTVV.

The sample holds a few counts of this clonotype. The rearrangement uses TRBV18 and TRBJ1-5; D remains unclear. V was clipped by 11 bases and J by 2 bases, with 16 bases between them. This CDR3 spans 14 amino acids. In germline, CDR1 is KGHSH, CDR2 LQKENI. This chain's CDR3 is CASGEGSGNQPQHF. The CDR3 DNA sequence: TGTGCCTCGGGAGAAGGGTCGGGCAATCAGCCCCAGCATTTT.

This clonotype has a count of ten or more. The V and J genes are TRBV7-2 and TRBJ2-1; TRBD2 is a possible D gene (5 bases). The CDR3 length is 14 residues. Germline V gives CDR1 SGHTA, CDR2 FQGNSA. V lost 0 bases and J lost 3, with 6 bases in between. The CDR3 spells CASSLARDYNEQFF. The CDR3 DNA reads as TGTGCCAGCAGCTTAGCACGGGACTACAATGAGCAGTTCTTC.